This TCR beta chain emerged from a study of a mutant IDH1 vaccine in newly diagnosed glioma (dated by TCRdb to the early 2020s). Some background on the complete study: Vaccination was initiated 4-6 weeks after radiotherapy alone, or concurrently with temozolomide cycles in the chemotherapy-containing groups. The approximately 30 treated patients were approximately 60% male and around 40% female, with a mean age of approximately 40 years. Before enrollment, most patients had been given radiochemotherapy with temozolomide as standard therapy, while the rest had received either radiotherapy alone or temozolomide alone. The week-35 safety follow-up took place at visit V12, and the week-47 end of study took place at visit V13. Six visits were used for peripheral blood collection: V03 (baseline), V05, V07, V10, V12 and V13. For exploratory analyses, longitudinal TCRB deep sequencing was carried out in roughly 23 treated patients wherever samples were available.

According to the study, the label for this sample's time point signals: week 35, safety follow-up. Every vaccine dose consisted of 300 ug of a 20-mer mutant IDH1 peptide in Montanide, administered subcutaneously together with topical imiquimod. Patients received eight vaccinations in weeks 1, 3, 5, 7, 11, 15, 19 and 23, corresponding to visits V03 through V10. All donors had newly diagnosed IDH1-mutant astrocytomas of WHO grade 3 or 4 that showed loss of nuclear ATRX. The samples were drawn from NOA16, a multicentre, single-arm, open-label phase I trial in Germany that tested a mutant IDH1 peptide vaccine in humans for the first time. Genomic DNA for TCRB sequencing was isolated from EDTA blood with the DNeasy Blood and Tissue Kit. Library preparation was by the immunoSEQ multiplex PCR assay. Rearranged TCR beta chain sequences were amplified with the hsTCRB Kit following the manufacturer's protocol. An Illumina MiSeq was used to sequence the TCRB libraries. As for the authors' bioinformatics: The proprietary platform of the kit vendor was used for demultiplexing, trimming and gene mapping. The immuneACCESS repertoire file appears here via TCRdb, limited to in-frame rearrangements. These files lack a portion of the clones; in checked studies, under half of the deficit traces to unresolved V genes, and the cause of the others is not known. For V, J and clone size, that table is used; D and trimming come from the DNA. In all, the sample holds about 32,000 clones, and roughly 78% of those were seen once. The ten largest clones represent approximately 11% of the sample.

Results and caveats for the whole study, not just this receptor: Pseudoprogression appeared unrelated to alterations in the top peripheral T cell clonotypes detected by TCRB sequencing. Selection of PBMC samples for TCRB deep sequencing was based on availability. Vaccine-induced immune responses across multiple MHC alleles were detected in about 93% of patients. The authors noted that analyses of patient blood samples could not be reproduced because of sample limitations.

The CDR3 numbers 13 residues from cysteine through phenylalanine. The DNA shown is the 39-base CDR3, in frame from base 1. The germline V gene supplies CDR1 SNHLY and CDR2 FYNNEI. The germline V end is reduced by 6 bases and the J end by 8 bases; junction bases left unmatched: 7. Remarks on this clone: What this receptor recognizes is not known. Base qualities are not at hand, and no much larger clone is one base apart.

Sequencing used PBMCs, obtained from a glioma patient whose treatment included an IDH1 peptide vaccine. The chain is made from TRBV2 and TRBJ1-5; a stretch of 7 junction bases matches TRBD1. This clonotype was sampled from a woman in her forties with glioma. The CDR3 region has the sequence CASRDRARKPQHF. The base sequence is TGTGCCAGCAGAGACAGGGCCCGAAAGCCCCAGCATTTT.